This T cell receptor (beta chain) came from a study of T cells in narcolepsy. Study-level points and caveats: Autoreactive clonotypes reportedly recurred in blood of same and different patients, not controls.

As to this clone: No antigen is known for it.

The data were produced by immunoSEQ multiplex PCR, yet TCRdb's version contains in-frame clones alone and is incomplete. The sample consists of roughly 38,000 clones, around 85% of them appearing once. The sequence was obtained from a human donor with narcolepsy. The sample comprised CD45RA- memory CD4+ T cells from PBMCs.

This chain's CDR3 is CASSEDGTDNEKLFF. CDR3 nucleotide sequence: TGTGCCAGCAGTGAAGACGGGACCGATAATGAAAAACTGTTTTTT. V and J are TRBV2 and TRBJ1-4; a possible D gene is TRBD1 (5 bases). Deletions cut 1 base from V and 4 bases from J, with 10 bases between. In germline, CDR1 is SNHLY, CDR2 FYNNEI. This CDR3 comprises 15 residues.